This TCR beta chain was captured by sequencing in a study of vaccination effects on CD4 cells after COVID-19. This clone was recorded a few times. The antigen is not known. V shed 0 bases and J shed 6 bases, with 6 bases lying between them. The CDR3 length is 13 residues. The germline gives CDR1 SGHRS, CDR2 YFSETQ. Overall study findings and caveats: Marked clonal contraction was seen in infection- and vaccine-induced clones late after vaccination.

Assay used: immunoSEQ multiplex PCR; TCRdb lists only in-frame clones, some missing. The sample lists roughly 50,000 clones, 75% to 90% seen once, with around 2.4% in the top ten. Sequencing in the ViraFEST assay came after antigen-specific CD4+ T cells had been expanded with viral peptide pools, which were used to stimulate PBMC. After less than 11 days in culture, the CD4+ T cells were isolated. Nucleocapsid antibodies were negative in the vaccine recipients, who had never had SARS-CoV-2 infection. A few million PBMC were seeded per well and grown in the presence of about 10 IU/ml IL-2 and 9.5 to 10 ug/ml peptides. Researchers swapped half the medium for IL-2 medium on both days 3 and 7.

This material consisted of CD4+ T cells from PBMCs cultured with HCoV-229E spike peptides, taken before COVID-19 vaccination. This rearrangement joins TRBV5-1 to TRBJ2-2; TRBD1 might be the D (5 bases). This TCR was recovered from a human donor who received a COVID-19 vaccine. The CDR3 DNA is TGCGCCAGCAGCTTGGAGGGGTCCGGGGAGCTGTTTTTT. This codes for CASSLEGSGELFF.